This is a list of T cell receptor beta chains from one sample in a study of human T cells and chemical hapten exposure. TCRdb reprocessed the RACE reads with MiXCR, giving one entry per CDR3 protein. The sample includes 95,000 or so distinct CDR3 sequences, roughly 10% of them seen just once. The source was whole blood, collected in connection with sensitization to the hapten diphenylcyclopropenone (DPC). The source is a woman between 40 and 50 years old with alopecia areata. Some clones in this sample may be carry-over from other donors' samples. Both conserved end residues are part of each CDR3. The order of the fields is J gene, clone size, D gene, V gene, CDR3 protein, CDR3 DNA. D genes are given only for firm matches. A clone size is listed for some rows: how often the clone was seen (once, few, many), or a class if it is expanded.

>TRBJ1-1|many|TRBD1|TRBV30
CAWSRWGTGENTEAFF
TGTGCCTGGAGTAGGTGGGGGACAGGAGAGAACACTGAAGCTTTCTTT
>TRBJ1-6|few|TRBD1|TRBV18
CASSRTDRVSPLHF
TGTGCCAGCTCGCGGACTGACAGGGTTTCACCCCTCCACTTT
>TRBJ2-6|.|.|TRBV14
CASSLGRWSSGANVLTF
TGTGCCAGCAGCCTGGGCAGGTGGAGCTCTGGGGCCAACGTCCTGACTTTC
>TRBJ1-1|few|.|TRBV3-2
CASSPRRGLNTEAFF
TGTGCCAGCAGCCCGCGAAGAGGGTTAAACACTGAAGCTTTCTTT
>TRBJ1-2|.|.|TRBV4-2
CASSPPTPASGGYTF
TGTGCCAGCAGCCCCCCTACGCCAGCCTCCGGGGGCTACACCTTC
>TRBJ2-7|many|TRBD2|TRBV5-4
CASSRPGAGGYEQYF
TGTGCCAGCAGCCGGCCAGGAGCGGGAGGCTACGAGCAGTACTTC
>TRBJ1-1|.|.|TRBV29-1
CSVEEATEAFF
TGCAGCGTTGAGGAAGCCACTGAAGCTTTCTTT
>TRBJ2-1|many|.|TRBV20-1
CSATPDRGANYNEQFF
TGCAGTGCTACCCCAGACCGCGGGGCGAACTACAATGAGCAGTTCTTC
>TRBJ2-5|few|TRBD2|TRBV6-1
CASREGLAGGEETQYF
TGTGCCAGCAGGGAAGGACTAGCGGGAGGAGAAGAGACCCAGTACTTC
>TRBJ2-2|many|.|TRBV11-2
CASSLRATNTGELFF
TGTGCCAGCAGCTTGAGAGCCACGAACACCGGGGAGCTGTTTTTT
>TRBJ2-4|.|.|TRBV7-9
CASSLGGVDIQYF
TGTGCCAGCAGCTTAGGGGGGGTTGACATTCAGTACTTC
>TRBJ2-1|few|TRBD1|TRBV6-2/TRBV6-3
CASSYQDRAHNEQFF
TGTGCCAGCAGTTACCAGGACAGGGCCCACAATGAGCAGTTCTTC
>TRBJ2-6|many|TRBD2|TRBV9
CASSVGLAGGSGANVLTF
TGTGCCAGCAGCGTCGGACTAGCGGGAGGCTCTGGGGCCAACGTCCTGACTTTC
>TRBJ2-5|many|TRBD2|TRBV12-3/TRBV12-4
CASSPTPGERGEETQYF
TGTGCCAGCAGTCCCACCCCGGGCGAGCGGGGCGAAGAGACCCAGTACTTC
>TRBJ2-7|.|.|TRBV29-1
CSSGSPYEQYF
TGCAGCTCCGGGTCGCCCTACGAGCAGTACTTC
>TRBJ2-1|few|TRBD2|TRBV20-1
CSASFGSLLAGGNEQFF
TGCAGTGCTAGTTTCGGGAGTCTACTAGCGGGGGGGAATGAGCAGTTCTTC
>TRBJ2-7|.|TRBD2|TRBV20-1
CSAGLLAGGPNEQYF
TGCAGTGCTGGGCTACTAGCGGGAGGGCCTAACGAGCAGTACTTC
>TRBJ1-2|few|.|TRBV20-1
CSALRGGYGYTF
TGCAGTGCCCTCAGGGGTGGCTATGGCTACACCTTC
>TRBJ2-1|.|.|TRBV7-8
CASSGWAREQFF
TGTGCCAGCAGCGGATGGGCGCGTGAGCAGTTCTTC
>TRBJ2-2|few|TRBD1|TRBV6-2/TRBV6-3
CASSPGTGDTGELFF
TGTGCCAGCAGTCCCGGGACAGGGGACACCGGGGAGCTGTTTTTT
>TRBJ2-1|.|.|TRBV20-1
CSARTGSSYNEQFF
TGCAGTGCTAGGACAGGCAGCTCCTACAATGAGCAGTTCTTC
>TRBJ2-7|many|.|TRBV12-3/TRBV12-4
CASSPGRGEQYF
TGTGCCAGCAGTCCCGGAAGGGGCGAGCAGTACTTC